These 7 T cell receptor beta chains originate from one sample sequenced in a study of cytomegalovirus exposure and HLA in healthy donors. The PCR was carried out with 60 Vbeta primers and 13 Jbeta primers. Measured with immunoSEQ multiplex PCR; TCRdb has only the in-frame clones, and not every one. The repertoire holds 180,000 or so clones, with around 70% as singletons. Sequenced: PBMCs. The receptor source for this set is a male donor in good health and CMV-seronegative.

The CDR3 loop is CASRAGPPEQYF. The CDR3 nucleotides read TGTGCCAGCAGGGCAGGCCCACCCGAGCAGTACTTC. This chain uses TRBV2 with TRBJ2-7; D gene uncertain. The CDR3 consists of 12 residues. Looked up from germline, CDR1 is SNHLY and CDR2 is FYNNEI. V was pared by 6 bases and J by 6 bases, with 12 bases between.

The V gene is TRBV18, the J gene TRBJ2-3, with 10 nucleotides matching TRBD2. Germline assignment: CDR1 KGHSH and CDR2 LQKENI. CDR3 length: 16 amino acids. V lost 2 bases, J lost 2 bases, and 4 bases stayed unmatched. CDR3 in amino acids: CASSPGLAGATDTQYF. The CDR3 DNA is TGTGCCAGCTCACCAGGGCTAGCGGGAGCCACAGATACGCAGTATTTT.

This clone was picked up a small number of times. V is TRBV2 and J is TRBJ1-3; the D gene is possibly TRBD1 (6 bases). V lost 6 bases and J lost 4, with 10 bases in between. The length of the CDR3 is 13 residues. Germline loops: CDR1 SNHLY, CDR2 FYNNEI. In DNA form, the CDR3 reads TGTGCCAGCAGGGGGGCGACGGGAAACACCATATATTTT. Translating it yields CASRGATGNTIYF.

The gene calls are TRBV6-5 and TRBJ2-7; 8 bases align to TRBD1. The CDR3 sequence is 14 residues long. Per germline, CDR1 MNHEY and CDR2 SVGAGI. V trimming: 8 bases; J trimming: 3 bases; junction bases outside the gene matches: 9. The CDR3 DNA sequence: TGTGCCAGCCACTGGGACAGGACGAACTACGAGCAGTACTTC. Protein sequence: CASHWDRTNYEQYF.

This clone was counted a single time. The identical CDR3 is also encoded by other nucleotide sequences in the sample. The V and J genes are TRBV19 and TRBJ1-5; 7 nucleotides line up with TRBD1. From germline, CDR1 is LNHDA and CDR2 SQIVND (reference sequence). The ends lost 7 bases at V and 7 bases at J; junction bases unmatched: 10. The CDR3 runs to 14 residues. CDR3 sequence (DNA): TGTGCCAGTACCAACCGGCAGGGGGTCCAGCCCCAGCATTTT. It translates to CASTNRQGVQPQHF.

This clone was counted a few times. The CDR3 nucleotides are TGTGCCTGGAGTTTGACAGGGGCAGGCTCTGGGGCCAACGTCCTGACTTTC. Translating it yields CAWSLTGAGSGANVLTF. The V and J genes are TRBV30 and TRBJ2-6; 8 bases agree with TRBD1. V shed 2 bases, J shed 0 bases, and the junction held 6 bases outside the gene matches. Germline lookup yields CDR1 GTSNPN and CDR2 SVGIG (reference sequence). CDR3 length: 17 residues.

The chain joins TRBV28 to TRBJ1-4; D remains unclear. The ends were cut back, 3 bases at V and 0 bases at J, with 5 bases in the middle. The CDR3 has 14 residues. The germline CDR1 and CDR2 sequences are MDHEN and SYDVKM. The CDR3 here is CASSLAATNEKLFF. CDR3 nucleotide sequence: TGTGCCAGCAGTTTGGCGGCAACTAATGAAAAACTGTTTTTT.